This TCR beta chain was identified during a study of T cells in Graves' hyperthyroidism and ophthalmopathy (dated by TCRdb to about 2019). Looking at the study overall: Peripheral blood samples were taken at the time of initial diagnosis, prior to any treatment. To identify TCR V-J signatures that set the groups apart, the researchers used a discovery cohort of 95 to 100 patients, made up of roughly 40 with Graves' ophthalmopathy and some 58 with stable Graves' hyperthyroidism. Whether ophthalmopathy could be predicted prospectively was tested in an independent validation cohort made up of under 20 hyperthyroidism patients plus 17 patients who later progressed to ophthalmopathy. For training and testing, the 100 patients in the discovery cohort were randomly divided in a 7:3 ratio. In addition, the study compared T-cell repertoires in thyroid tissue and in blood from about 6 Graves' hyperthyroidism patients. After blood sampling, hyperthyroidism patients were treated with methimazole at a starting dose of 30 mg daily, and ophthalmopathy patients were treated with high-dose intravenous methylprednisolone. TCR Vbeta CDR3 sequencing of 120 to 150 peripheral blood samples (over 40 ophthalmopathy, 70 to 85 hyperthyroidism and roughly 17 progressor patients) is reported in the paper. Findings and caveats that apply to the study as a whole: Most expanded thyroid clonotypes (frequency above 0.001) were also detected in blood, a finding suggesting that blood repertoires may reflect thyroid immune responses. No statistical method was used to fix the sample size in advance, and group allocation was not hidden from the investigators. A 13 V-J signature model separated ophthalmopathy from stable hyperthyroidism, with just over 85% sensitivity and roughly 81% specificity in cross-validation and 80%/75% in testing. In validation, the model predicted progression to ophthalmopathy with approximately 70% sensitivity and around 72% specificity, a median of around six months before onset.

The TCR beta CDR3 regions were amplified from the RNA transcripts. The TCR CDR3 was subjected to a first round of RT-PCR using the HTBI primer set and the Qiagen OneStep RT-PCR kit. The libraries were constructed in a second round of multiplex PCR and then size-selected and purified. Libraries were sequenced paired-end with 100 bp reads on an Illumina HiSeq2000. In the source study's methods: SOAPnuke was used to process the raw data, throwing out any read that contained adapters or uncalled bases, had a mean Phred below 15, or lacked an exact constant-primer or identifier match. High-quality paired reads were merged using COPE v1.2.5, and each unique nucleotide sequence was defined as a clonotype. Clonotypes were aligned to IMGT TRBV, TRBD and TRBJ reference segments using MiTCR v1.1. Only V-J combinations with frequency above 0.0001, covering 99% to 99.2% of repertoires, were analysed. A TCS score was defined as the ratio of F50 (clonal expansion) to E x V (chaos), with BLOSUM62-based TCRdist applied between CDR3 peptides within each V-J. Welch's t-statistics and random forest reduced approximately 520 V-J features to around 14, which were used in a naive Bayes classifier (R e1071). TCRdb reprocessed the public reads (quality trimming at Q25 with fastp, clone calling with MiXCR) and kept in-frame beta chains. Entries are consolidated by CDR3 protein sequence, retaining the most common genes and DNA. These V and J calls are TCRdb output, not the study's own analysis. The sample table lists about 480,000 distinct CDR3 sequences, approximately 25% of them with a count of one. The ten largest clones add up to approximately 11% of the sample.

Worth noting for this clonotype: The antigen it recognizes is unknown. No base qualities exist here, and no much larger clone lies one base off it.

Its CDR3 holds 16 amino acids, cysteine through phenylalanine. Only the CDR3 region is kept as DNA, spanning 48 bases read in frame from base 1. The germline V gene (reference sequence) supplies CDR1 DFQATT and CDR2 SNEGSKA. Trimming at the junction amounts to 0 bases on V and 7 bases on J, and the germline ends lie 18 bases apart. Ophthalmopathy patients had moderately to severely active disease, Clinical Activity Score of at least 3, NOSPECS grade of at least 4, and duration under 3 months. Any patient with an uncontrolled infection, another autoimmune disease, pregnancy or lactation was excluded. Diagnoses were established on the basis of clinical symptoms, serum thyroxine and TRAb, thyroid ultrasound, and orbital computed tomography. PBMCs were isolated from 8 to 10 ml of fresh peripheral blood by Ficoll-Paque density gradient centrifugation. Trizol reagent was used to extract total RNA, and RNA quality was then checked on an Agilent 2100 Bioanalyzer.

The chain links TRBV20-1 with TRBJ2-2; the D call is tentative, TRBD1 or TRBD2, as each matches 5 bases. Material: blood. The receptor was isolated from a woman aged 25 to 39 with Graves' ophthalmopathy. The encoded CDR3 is CSARDIGKGPYGELFF. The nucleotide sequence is TGCAGTGCTAGAGATATCGGGAAGGGACCCTACGGGGAGCTGTTTTTT.